A single sample gave rise to the 32 T cell receptor beta chains below, sequenced in a study of T cell clones after liver transplantation (dated by TCRdb to about 2019). Per the publication, the time point label means: pre-transplant. The library came from the immunoSEQ multiplex PCR assay. TCRdb took this table from immuneACCESS and kept in-frame rearrangements with V and J called. Such tables lack part of the clones; where checked against another copy, unresolved V genes explain under half of the gap, and the rest is unexplained. The sample has about 100,000 clones on record, around 83% of them singletons. The ten top clones hold 0.85% to 1% of the sample. The starting material was CD4+ T cells from blood, obtained before liver transplant. The receptors were sampled from a human donor who received a liver transplant.

This clone has just one count. An end of the junction differs from the germline gene, which may be a read error. The V gene is TRBV18, the J gene TRBJ1-2; 7 nucleotides line up with TRBD1. CDR1 is KGHSH, CDR2 LQKENI, per germline. The CDR3 length is 14 residues. In nucleotides, the CDR3 is TGTGCCAGCCCACCCTTCGACAGGGACTCTGGCTACACCTTC. It specifies CASPPFDRDSGYTF.

This clone has a handful of counts. V and J are TRBV5-1 and TRBJ2-4; a possible D gene is TRBD1 (5 bases). Trimming pared 0 bases from V and 0 bases from J, leaving 10 bases between. Germline values: CDR1 SGHRS, CDR2 YFSETQ. This CDR3 region has 16 residues. Written as DNA, the CDR3 is TGCGCCAGCAGCTTGGATACAGGACGAGCCAAAAACATTCAGTACTTC. Translation: CASSLDTGRAKNIQYF.

CDR3 in DNA: TGTGCCAGCAGCTTCAGCGGGGGGCGAGAGACCCAGTACTTC. Translating gives CASSFSGGRETQYF. V and J are TRBV7-6 and TRBJ2-5; 9 bases agree with TRBD2. The CDR3 spans 14 residues. The V gene end was trimmed by 3 bases and the J gene end by 4 bases; junction bases not matched to a gene: 3. Germline lookup yields CDR1 SGHVS and CDR2 FNYEAQ.

This sequence joins TRBV30 and TRBJ2-1, with TRBD2 matching 7 bases. CDR1 and CDR2 from the germline V gene are GTSNPN and SVGIG (reference sequence). V gave up 4 bases and J gave up 0 bases; unmatched junction bases: 15. There are 18 residues in the CDR3. CDR3 amino acids: CAWTVGVAGTSSYNEQFF. CDR3 DNA sequence: TGTGCCTGGACTGTAGGGGTAGCGGGCACGAGCTCCTACAATGAGCAGTTCTTC. The full variable domain, in which reference TRBV30 and TRBJ2-1 provide the parts outside the CDR3, is SQTIHQWPATLVQPVGSPLSLECTVEGTSNPNLYWYRQAAGRGLQLLFYSVGIGQISSEVPQNLSASRPQDRQFILSSKKLLLSDSGFYLCAWTVGVAGTSSYNEQFFGPGTRLTVL.

The chain links TRBV7-7 to TRBJ2-5; 10 bases map to TRBD1. This CDR3 spans 13 amino acids. Germline V lookup: CDR1 SSHAT, CDR2 FNYEAQ (reference sequence). Trimming cost V 9 bases and J 5 bases; bases outside gene matches: 6. CDR3 in DNA: TGTGCCAGTGGACAGGGGGTCGGGGAGACCCAGTACTTC. It encodes CASGQGVGETQYF. The entire variable domain, with the rest obtained from reference TRBV7-7 and TRBJ2-5, is as follows: GAGVSQSPRYKVTKRGQDVTLRCDPISSHATLYWYQQALGQGPEFLTYFNYEAQPDKSGLPSDRFSAERPEGSISTLTIQRTEQRDSAMYRCASGQGVGETQYFGPGTRLLVL.

This chain links TRBV7-2 with TRBJ2-7; 7 bases are a match to TRBD1. This CDR3 is 14 amino acids long. With V trimmed by 4 bases and J by 3 bases, 6 bases remained unmatched. The germline V gene has CDR1 SGHTA and CDR2 FQGNSA. The chain's CDR3 is CASSSGGSGYEQYF. CDR3 coding DNA: TGTGCCAGCAGCTCAGGGGGTTCGGGCTACGAGCAGTACTTC.

This clone was counted a single time. The V call is TRBV2, the J call TRBJ2-7; D is unclear. This CDR3 has 13 residues. V lost 6 bases and J lost 1, with 10 bases in between. Germline V CDR1 and CDR2: SNHLY, FYNNEI. The CDR3 here is CASSATLSYEQYF. As DNA, the CDR3 is TGTGCCAGCAGCGCAACCCTTTCCTACGAGCAGTACTTC.

The chain recombines TRBV19 with TRBJ2-4; D is ambiguous. CDR3 length: 18 amino acids. CDR1 and CDR2 from the germline V gene are LNHDA and SQIVND (reference sequence). Between the trimmed V and J ends, which lost 1 base and 2 bases, there was a span of 18 bases. The chain's CDR3 is CASSIGSTELWSKNIQYF. DNA for the CDR3: TGTGCCAGTAGTATAGGATCCACAGAGTTATGGTCCAAAAACATTCAGTACTTC.

There are a few counts of this clone. This chain links TRBV25-1 with TRBJ1-2; D is unclear. This CDR3 is 14 amino acids long. Per germline, CDR1 MGHDK and CDR2 SYGVNS. V lost 6 bases, J lost 1 base, and 12 bases lay in between. Written as DNA, the CDR3 is TGTGCCAGCAGCCCCGTGGACCTTAACTATGGCTACACCTTC. Amino acids: CASSPVDLNYGYTF.

The rearrangement links TRBV7-8 to TRBJ1-4; 7 nucleotides line up with TRBD1. This CDR3 is 15 amino acids long. Germline trimming cut 5 bases from V and 6 bases from J; bases unmatched to any gene: 9. Germline V gives CDR1 SGHVS, CDR2 FQNEAQ. In nucleotides, the CDR3 is TGTGCCAGCAGCGCTATGGGACAGAGATATGAAAAACTGTTTTTT. This translates into CASSAMGQRYEKLFF. Together with reference TRBV7-8 and TRBJ1-4, the CDR3 gives the full variable domain: GAGVSQSPRYKVAKRGQDVALRCDPISGHVSLFWYQQALGQGPEFLTYFQNEAQLDKSGLPSDRFFAERPEGSVSTLKIQRTQQEDSAVYLCASSAMGQRYEKLFFGSGTQLSVL.

The chain uses TRBV27 and TRBJ2-2; 8 nucleotides match TRBD1. V lost 6 bases, J lost 5 bases, and 5 bases stayed unmatched. Germline V gene data show CDR1 as MNHEY and CDR2 as SMNVEV (reference sequence). This CDR3 region has 14 residues. CDR3 bases: TGTGCCAGCAGACGACAGGGGAAGACCGGGGAGCTGTTTTTT. Its translation is CASRRQGKTGELFF.

The V call is TRBV5-1, the J call TRBJ2-5, with 9 bases fitting TRBD2. V dropped 4 bases and J dropped 4; count of bases not matched to a gene: 8. CDR1 is SGHRS, CDR2 YFSETQ, per germline. The CDR3 runs 15 residues. CDR3 sequence: CASSRSGGLGETQYF. The CDR3 DNA reads TGCGCCAGCAGCCGAAGCGGGGGGCTTGGAGAGACCCAGTACTTC.

This clone has a handful of counts. The chain links TRBV28 to TRBJ2-4; weak D call: TRBD2 (5 bases). Looked up from germline, CDR1 is MDHEN and CDR2 is SYDVKM. This CDR3 has 15 amino acids. Deletions cut 6 bases from V and 0 bases from J, with 12 bases between. The CDR3 nucleotides read TGTGCCAGCAGCTACTTCGGACTAGCCAAAAACATTCAGTACTTC. This translates into CASSYFGLAKNIQYF.

Only a few counts were recorded for this clone. The CDR3 DNA reads TGTGCCACCAGCAGACCGTATAGCAATCAGCCCCAGCATTTT. Translation: CATSRPYSNQPQHF. This chain connects TRBV15 to TRBJ1-5; no definite D call. CDR1 and CDR2 (germline): LNHNV, YYDKDF (reference sequence). This CDR3 contains 14 residues. V was cut by 2 bases and J by 0 bases, with 5 bases left in between. Supplemented by reference TRBV15 and TRBJ1-5, the full variable domain reads DAMVIQNPRYQVTQFGKPVTLSCSQTLNHNVMYWYQQKSSQAPKLLFHYYDKDFNNEADTPDNFQSRRPNTSFCFLDIRSPGLGDTAMYLCATSRPYSNQPQHFGDGTRLSIL.

This chain joins TRBV6-5 and TRBJ2-3; no firm D call. Germline CDR1 is MNHEY and CDR2 is SVGAGI. The CDR3 has 11 residues. Trimming took off 6 bases at V and 6 bases at J, with 7 bases between the two ends. CDR3 coding DNA: TGTGCCAGCAGCCTCGGGGATACGCAGTATTTT. It codes for CASSLGDTQYF.

J is TRBJ1-4 and V is TRBV4-1; TRBD1 aligns across 7 bases. Per the germline V gene, CDR1 is MGHRA and CDR2 is YSYEKL. The CDR3 loop spans 15 amino acids. The V gene end was trimmed by 8 bases and the J gene end by 7 bases; junction bases not matched to a gene: 13. This chain's CDR3 is CASGVRQGRGEKLFF. The CDR3 DNA reads TGCGCCAGCGGTGTCCGACAGGGCCGGGGTGAAAAACTGTTTTTT.

The chain recombines TRBV11-1 with TRBJ2-1, with D possibly being TRBD1 (6 bases). The CDR3 is 15 residues long. CDR1 is SGHAT, CDR2 FQDESV, per germline (reference sequence). V was pared by 2 bases and J by 4 bases, with 12 bases between. The CDR3 region is CASSLNPGQYNEQFF. The DNA of the CDR3 is TGTGCCAGCAGCTTAAACCCCGGACAGTACAATGAGCAGTTCTTC.

V usage is TRBV7-9 and J usage is TRBJ1-1; D is unresolved. The CDR3 spans 13 residues. Germline CDR1 SEHNR, CDR2 FQNEAQ (reference sequence). Trimming removed 5 bases from V and 7 bases from J, with 14 bases in between. CDR3 sequence: CASSNNRAGEAFF. The CDR3 DNA follows: TGTGCCAGCAGCAATAATAGGGCTGGTGAAGCTTTCTTT. The whole variable domain, remainder taken from reference TRBV7-9 and TRBJ1-1, is DTGVSQNPRHKITKRGQNVTFRCDPISEHNRLYWYRQTLGQGPEFLTYFQNEAQLEKSRLLSDRFSAERPKGSFSTLEIQRTEQGDSAMYLCASSNNRAGEAFFGQGTRLTVV.

In this sample, this clone turned up once. The chain joins TRBV9 to TRBJ2-6; D not resolved. The CDR3 is 14 amino acids. Between the trimmed V and J ends, which lost 2 bases and 2 bases, there was a span of 5 bases. The germline gives CDR1 SGDLS, CDR2 YYNGEE. CDR3 nucleotides: TGTGCCAGCAGCGTGCATACTGGGGCCAACGTCCTGACTTTC. Its translation is CASSVHTGANVLTF.

This clone was observed a few times. The chain's CDR3 is CASSIAALAVYEQYF. The CDR3, as DNA: TGTGCCAGTAGTATTGCCGCCCTGGCGGTCTACGAGCAGTACTTC. The chain has TRBV19 and TRBJ2-7; D unresolved. There are 15 residues in the CDR3. V lost 3 bases and J lost 3, with 15 bases in between. CDR1 is LNHDA and CDR2 is SQIVND in the germline V gene (reference sequence).

The sample holds a few counts of this clone. The chain combines TRBV29-1 with TRBJ2-1; TRBD2 aligns across 10 bases. V lost 4 bases to trimming and J lost 9 bases; unmatched junction nucleotides: 6. The CDR3 loop spans 13 amino acids. CDR1 SQVTM and CDR2 ANQGSEA come from the germline V gene. CDR3 DNA sequence: TGCAGCGTTGGGACTAGCGGTTCCGGTGAGCAGTTCTTC. Translated, it gives CSVGTSGSGEQFF.

The genes are TRBV18 and TRBJ2-3; D is ambiguous. V was shortened by 0 bases and J by 3 bases, with 13 bases between the two germline ends. CDR3 length: 16 amino acids. Germline-derived CDR1 and CDR2 are KGHSH and LQKENI. The CDR3: CASSPPDVMITDTQYF. CDR3 bases: TGTGCCAGCTCACCACCGGACGTGATGATTACAGATACGCAGTATTTT.

This clone has a single count. The CDR3 sequence: CASSSATGQGNQPQHF. The CDR3 bases are TGTGCCAGCAGCTCGGCGACGGGACAGGGGAATCAGCCCCAGCATTTT. V is TRBV7-8 and J is TRBJ1-5; 10 bases map to TRBD1. CDR1 is SGHVS and CDR2 is FQNEAQ in the germline V gene. CDR3 size: 16 residues. Germline trimming cut 4 bases from V and 4 bases from J; bases unmatched to any gene: 7.

The chain carries TRBV10-2 and TRBJ1-2; TRBD1 might be the D (5 bases). CDR1 and CDR2 (germline): WSHSY, SAAADI. This CDR3 region has 13 residues. V was clipped by 2 bases and J by 2 bases, with 6 bases between them. The CDR3 DNA is TGCGCCAGCAGTGAGGACAGCAACTATGGCTACACCTTC. Encoded protein: CASSEDSNYGYTF.

The CDR3: CASSPAETQYF. The CDR3 DNA is TGTGCCAGCTCACCAGCGGAGACCCAGTACTTC. This chain connects TRBV18 to TRBJ2-5; D is undetermined. CDR3 length: 11 residues. V shed 2 bases and J shed 5 bases, with 3 bases lying between them. CDR1 KGHSH and CDR2 LQKENI come from the germline V gene.

V and J are TRBV12-5 and TRBJ2-5, with 11 bases aligning to TRBD2. From germline, CDR1 is LGHNT and CDR2 FRNRAP. The CDR3 runs 17 residues. Losses at the gene ends were 4 bases for V and 5 bases for J; bases not matched to a gene: 12. CDR3 sequence reads: CASGSGDSGGALETQYF. In nucleotides, the CDR3 is TGTGCTAGTGGTTCCGGCGATAGCGGGGGGGCGTTGGAGACCCAGTACTTC.

The chain is built from TRBV2 and TRBJ1-5; no definite D call. In germline, CDR1 is SNHLY, CDR2 FYNNEI. Trimming removed 7 bases at V and 4 bases at J, with 14 bases between. This CDR3 contains 14 residues. This chain's CDR3 is CASTLKGGNQPQHF. The CDR3 nucleotides read TGTGCCAGCACCCTAAAGGGAGGTAATCAGCCCCAGCATTTT.

This clone was observed once. The chain combines TRBV28 with TRBJ2-7; possible D gene TRBD2, 5 bases. CDR1 MDHEN and CDR2 SYDVKM come from the germline V gene. V lost 7 bases, J lost 5 bases, and 18 bases lay in between. The CDR3 covers 14 residues. In DNA, the CDR3 is TGTGCCAGCAATCGACATGTAGGGCGGGACGAGCAGTACTTC. Encoded protein: CASNRHVGRDEQYF. The full variable domain, rest sourced from reference TRBV28 and TRBJ2-7, is DVKVTQSSRYLVKRTGEKVFLECVQDMDHENMFWYRQDPGLGLRLIYFSYDVKMKEKGDIPEGYSVSREKKERFSLILESASTNQTSMYLCASNRHVGRDEQYFGPGTRLTVT.

With respect to this clone: The junction and the germline gene differ at one end; a read error may be behind it. This chain connects TRBV7-2 to TRBJ2-7; perhaps TRBD2 as D (6 bases). CDR1 is SGHTA and CDR2 is FQGNSA in the germline V gene. The CDR3 extends over 14 amino acids. CDR3 residues: CASSLLGGAGTLNF. CDR3 DNA sequence: TGTGCCAGCAGCTTGTTGGGCGGGGCCGGGACTTTAAACTTC.

CDR3 loop: CASSPGGGAPYEQYF. The CDR3 nucleotides are TGTGCCAGCAGTCCAGGGGGGGGCGCCCCCTACGAGCAGTACTTC. This chain connects TRBV28 to TRBJ2-7; D is tentatively TRBD1 or TRBD2 (7 bases each). Germline V lookup: CDR1 MDHEN, CDR2 SYDVKM. The CDR3 has 15 amino acids. The ends were cut back, 5 bases at V and 2 bases at J, with 16 bases in the middle.

The genes are TRBV5-1 and TRBJ1-1, with TRBD1 as a possible D gene (5 bases). The V end lost 0 bases, the J end lost 11 bases, and 17 bases lay between the germline ends. The CDR3 extends over 14 amino acids. Per the germline V gene, CDR1 is SGHRS and CDR2 is YFSETQ. The CDR3 loop is CASSLEGPWDSAFF. CDR3 coding DNA: TGCGCCAGCAGCTTGGAGGGACCATGGGACTCTGCTTTCTTT.

The chain joins TRBV28 to TRBJ2-3, with 8 positions matching TRBD2. This CDR3 region has 16 residues. Germline values: CDR1 MDHEN, CDR2 SYDVKM. The J segment lost 6 bases and the V segment lost 3 bases, leaving 11 bases of the junction unmatched. CDR3 nucleotide sequence: TGTGCCAGCAGTTTGTATCAACTAGCGGAGAAGGATACGCAGTATTTT. It encodes CASSLYQLAEKDTQYF.